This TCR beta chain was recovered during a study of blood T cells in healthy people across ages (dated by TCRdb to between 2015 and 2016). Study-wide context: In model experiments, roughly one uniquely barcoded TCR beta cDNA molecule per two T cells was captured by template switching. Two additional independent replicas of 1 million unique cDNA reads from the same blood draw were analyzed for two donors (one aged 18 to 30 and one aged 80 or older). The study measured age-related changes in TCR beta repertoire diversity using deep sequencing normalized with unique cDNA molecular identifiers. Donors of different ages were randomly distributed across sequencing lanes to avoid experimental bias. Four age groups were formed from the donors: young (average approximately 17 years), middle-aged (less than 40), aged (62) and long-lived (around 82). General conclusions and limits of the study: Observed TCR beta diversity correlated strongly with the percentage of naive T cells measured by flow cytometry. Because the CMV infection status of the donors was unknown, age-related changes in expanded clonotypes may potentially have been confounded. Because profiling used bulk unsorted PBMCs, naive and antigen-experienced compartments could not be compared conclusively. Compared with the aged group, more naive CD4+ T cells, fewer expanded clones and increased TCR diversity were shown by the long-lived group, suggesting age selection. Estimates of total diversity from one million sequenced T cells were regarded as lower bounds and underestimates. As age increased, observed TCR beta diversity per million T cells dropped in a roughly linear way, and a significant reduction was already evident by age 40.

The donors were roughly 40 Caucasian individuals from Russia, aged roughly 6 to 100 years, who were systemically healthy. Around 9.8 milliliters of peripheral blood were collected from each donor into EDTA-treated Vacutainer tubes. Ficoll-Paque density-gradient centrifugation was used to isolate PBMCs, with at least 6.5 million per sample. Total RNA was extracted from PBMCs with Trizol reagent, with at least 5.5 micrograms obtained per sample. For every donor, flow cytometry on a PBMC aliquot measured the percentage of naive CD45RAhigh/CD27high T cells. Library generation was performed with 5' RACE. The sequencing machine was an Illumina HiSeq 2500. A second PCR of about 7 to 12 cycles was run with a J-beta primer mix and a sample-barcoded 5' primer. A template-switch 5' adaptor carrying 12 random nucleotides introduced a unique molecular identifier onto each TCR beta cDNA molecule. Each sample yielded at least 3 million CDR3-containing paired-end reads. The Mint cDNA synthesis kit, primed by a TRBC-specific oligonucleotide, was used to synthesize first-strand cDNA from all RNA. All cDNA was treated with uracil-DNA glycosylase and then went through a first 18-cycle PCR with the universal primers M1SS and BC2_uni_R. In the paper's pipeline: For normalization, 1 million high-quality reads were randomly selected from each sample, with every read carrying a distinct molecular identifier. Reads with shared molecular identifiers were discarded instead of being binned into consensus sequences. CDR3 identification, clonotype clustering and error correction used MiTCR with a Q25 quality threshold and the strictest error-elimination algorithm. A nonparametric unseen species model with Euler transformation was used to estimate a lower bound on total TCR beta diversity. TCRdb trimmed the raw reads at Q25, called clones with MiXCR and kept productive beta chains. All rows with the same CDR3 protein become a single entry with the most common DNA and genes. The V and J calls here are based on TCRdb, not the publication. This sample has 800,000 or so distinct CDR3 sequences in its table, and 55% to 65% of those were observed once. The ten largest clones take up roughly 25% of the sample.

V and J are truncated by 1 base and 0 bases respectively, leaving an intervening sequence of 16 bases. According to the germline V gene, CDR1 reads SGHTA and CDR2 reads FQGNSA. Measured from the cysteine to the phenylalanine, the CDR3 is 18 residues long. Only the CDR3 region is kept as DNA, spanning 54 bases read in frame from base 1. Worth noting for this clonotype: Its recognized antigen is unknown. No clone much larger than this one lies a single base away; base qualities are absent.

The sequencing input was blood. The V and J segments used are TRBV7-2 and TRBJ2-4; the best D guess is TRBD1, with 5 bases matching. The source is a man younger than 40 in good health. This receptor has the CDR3 CASSLVRVQDLAKNIQYF. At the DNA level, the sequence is TGTGCCAGCAGCTTAGTCCGGGTACAGGATTTAGCCAAAAACATTCAGTACTTC. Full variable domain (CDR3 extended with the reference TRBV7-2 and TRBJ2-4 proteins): GAGVSQSPSNKVTEKGKDVELRCDPISGHTALYWYRQSLGQGLEFLIYFQGNSAPDKSGLPSDRFSAERTGGSVSTLTIQRTQQEDSAVYLCASSLVRVQDLAKNIQYFGAGTRLSVL.